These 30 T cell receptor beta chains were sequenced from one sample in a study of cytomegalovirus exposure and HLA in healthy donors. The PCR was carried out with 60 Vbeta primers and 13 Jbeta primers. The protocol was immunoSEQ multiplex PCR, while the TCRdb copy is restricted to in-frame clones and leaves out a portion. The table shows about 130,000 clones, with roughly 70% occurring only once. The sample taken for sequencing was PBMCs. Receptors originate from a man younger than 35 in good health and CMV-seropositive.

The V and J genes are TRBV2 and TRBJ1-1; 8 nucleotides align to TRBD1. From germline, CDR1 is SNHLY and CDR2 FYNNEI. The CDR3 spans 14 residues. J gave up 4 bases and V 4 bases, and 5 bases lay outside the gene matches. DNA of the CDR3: TGTGCCAGCAGTGCCGGACAGGGCGGCACTGAAGCTTTCTTT. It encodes CASSAGQGGTEAFF. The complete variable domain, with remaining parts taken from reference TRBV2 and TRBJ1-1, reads EPEVTQTPSHQVTQMGQEVILRCVPISNHLYFYWYRQILGQKVEFLVSFYNNEISEKSEIFDDQFSVERPDGSNFTLKIRSTKLEDSAMYFCASSAGQGGTEAFFGQGTRLTVV.

The CDR3 region is CASSKGGDSNYGYTF. The CDR3 nucleotides read TGTGCCAGCAGCAAGGGGGGGGACTCTAACTATGGCTACACCTTC. This chain connects TRBV6-6 to TRBJ1-2; D is possibly TRBD1 (6 bases). Germline CDR1 MNHNY, CDR2 SVGAGI (reference sequence). Trimming removed 6 bases from V and 0 bases from J, with 14 bases in between. This CDR3 is built from 15 residues.

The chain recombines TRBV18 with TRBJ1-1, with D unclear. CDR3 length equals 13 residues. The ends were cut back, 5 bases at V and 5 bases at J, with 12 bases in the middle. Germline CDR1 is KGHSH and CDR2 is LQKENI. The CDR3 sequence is CASSVGPETEAFF. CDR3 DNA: TGTGCCAGCTCAGTTGGGCCAGAGACTGAAGCTTTCTTT.

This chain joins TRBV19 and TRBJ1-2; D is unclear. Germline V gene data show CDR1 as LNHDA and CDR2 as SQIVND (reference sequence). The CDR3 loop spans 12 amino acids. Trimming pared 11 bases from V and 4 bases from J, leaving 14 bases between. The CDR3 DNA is TGTGCCTCAACCGGAGGAGCCTATGGCTACACCTTC. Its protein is CASTGGAYGYTF.

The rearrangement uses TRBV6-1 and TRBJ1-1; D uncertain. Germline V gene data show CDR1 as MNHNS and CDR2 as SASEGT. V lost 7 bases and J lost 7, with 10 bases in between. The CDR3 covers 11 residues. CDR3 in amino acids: CASTGGLEAFF. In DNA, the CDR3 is TGTGCCAGCACCGGCGGACTTGAAGCTTTCTTT.

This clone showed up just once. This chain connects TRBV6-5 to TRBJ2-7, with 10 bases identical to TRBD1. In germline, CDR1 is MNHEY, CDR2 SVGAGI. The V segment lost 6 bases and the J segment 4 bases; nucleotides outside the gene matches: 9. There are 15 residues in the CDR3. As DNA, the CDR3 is TGTGCCAGCAGGTCTACCGGGACAGGGGTGTACGAGCAGTACTTC. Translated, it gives CASRSTGTGVYEQYF.

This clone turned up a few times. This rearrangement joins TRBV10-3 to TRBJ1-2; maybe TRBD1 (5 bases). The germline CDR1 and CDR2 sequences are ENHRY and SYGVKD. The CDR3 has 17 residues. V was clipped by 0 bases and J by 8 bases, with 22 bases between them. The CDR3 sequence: CAISESRGDATRNGYTF. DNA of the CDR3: TGTGCCATCAGTGAGTCGCGGGGGGATGCTACTAGGAACGGCTACACCTTC.

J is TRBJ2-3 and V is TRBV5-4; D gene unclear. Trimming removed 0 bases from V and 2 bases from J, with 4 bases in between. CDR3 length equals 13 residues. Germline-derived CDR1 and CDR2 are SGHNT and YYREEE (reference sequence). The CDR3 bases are TGTGCCAGCAGCTTGGGCGCCACAGATACGCAGTATTTT. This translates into CASSLGATDTQYF.

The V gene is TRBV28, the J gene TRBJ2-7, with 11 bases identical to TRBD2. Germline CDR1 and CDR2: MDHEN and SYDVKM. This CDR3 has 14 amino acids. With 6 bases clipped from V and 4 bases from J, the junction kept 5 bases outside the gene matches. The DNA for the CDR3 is TGTGCCAGCAGGCTACTAGCGGGAGTGTACGAGCAGTACTTC. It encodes CASRLLAGVYEQYF. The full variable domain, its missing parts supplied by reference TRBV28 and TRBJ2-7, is DVKVTQSSRYLVKRTGEKVFLECVQDMDHENMFWYRQDPGLGLRLIYFSYDVKMKEKGDIPEGYSVSREKKERFSLILESASTNQTSMYLCASRLLAGVYEQYFGPGTRLTVT.

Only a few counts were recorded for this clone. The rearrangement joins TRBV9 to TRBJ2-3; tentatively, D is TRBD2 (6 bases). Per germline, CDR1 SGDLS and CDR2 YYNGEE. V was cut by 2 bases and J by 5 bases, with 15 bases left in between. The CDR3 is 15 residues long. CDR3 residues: CASSVTSFSGDTQYF. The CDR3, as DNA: TGTGCCAGCAGCGTCACTAGCTTTTCGGGAGATACGCAGTATTTT.

CDR3 in amino acids: CASSYSAGGKTQYF. The CDR3 DNA follows: TGTGCCAGCAGTTACTCGGCCGGGGGAAAGACCCAGTACTTC. The chain couples TRBV6-5 to TRBJ2-5, with a tentative D call TRBD2 (6 bases). Deletions cut 0 bases from V and 6 bases from J, with 11 bases between. The CDR3 length is 14 residues. Germline CDR1 MNHEY, CDR2 SVGAGI.

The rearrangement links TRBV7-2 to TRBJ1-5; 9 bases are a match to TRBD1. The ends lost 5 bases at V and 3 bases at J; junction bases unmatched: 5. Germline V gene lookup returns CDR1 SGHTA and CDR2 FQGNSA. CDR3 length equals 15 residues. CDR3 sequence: CASSPRTGDNQPQHF. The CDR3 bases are TGTGCCAGCAGCCCTCGGACAGGGGACAATCAGCCCCAGCATTTT. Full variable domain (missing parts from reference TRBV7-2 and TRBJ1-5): GAGVSQSPSNKVTEKGKDVELRCDPISGHTALYWYRQSLGQGLEFLIYFQGNSAPDKSGLPSDRFSAERTGGSVSTLTIQRTQQEDSAVYLCASSPRTGDNQPQHFGDGTRLSIL.

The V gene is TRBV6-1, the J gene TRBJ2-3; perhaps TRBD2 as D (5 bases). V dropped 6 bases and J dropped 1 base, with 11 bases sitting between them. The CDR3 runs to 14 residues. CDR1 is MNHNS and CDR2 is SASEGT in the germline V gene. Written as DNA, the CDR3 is TGTGCCAGCAGGATAGCGACGTGCACAGATACGCAGTATTTT. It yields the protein CASRIATCTDTQYF.

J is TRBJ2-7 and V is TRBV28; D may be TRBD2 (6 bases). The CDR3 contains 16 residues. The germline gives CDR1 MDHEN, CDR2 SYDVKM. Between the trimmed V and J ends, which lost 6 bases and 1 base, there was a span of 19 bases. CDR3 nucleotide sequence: TGTGCCAGCAGCACCCACGGGACGGGAGAATCCTACGAGCAGTACTTC. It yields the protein CASSTHGTGESYEQYF.

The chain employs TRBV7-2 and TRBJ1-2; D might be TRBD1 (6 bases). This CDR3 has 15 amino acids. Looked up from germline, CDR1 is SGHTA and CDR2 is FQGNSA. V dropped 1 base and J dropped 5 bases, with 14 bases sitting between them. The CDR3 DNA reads TGTGCCAGCAGCTTAGTGGAATTGGGACATTATGGCTACACCTTC. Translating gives CASSLVELGHYGYTF.

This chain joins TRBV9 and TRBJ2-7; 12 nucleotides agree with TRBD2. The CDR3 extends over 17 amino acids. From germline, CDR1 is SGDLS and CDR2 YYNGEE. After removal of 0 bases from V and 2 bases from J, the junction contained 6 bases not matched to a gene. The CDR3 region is CASSVGLLAGGTYEQYF. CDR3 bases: TGTGCCAGCAGCGTAGGGTTACTAGCGGGAGGAACCTACGAGCAGTACTTC.

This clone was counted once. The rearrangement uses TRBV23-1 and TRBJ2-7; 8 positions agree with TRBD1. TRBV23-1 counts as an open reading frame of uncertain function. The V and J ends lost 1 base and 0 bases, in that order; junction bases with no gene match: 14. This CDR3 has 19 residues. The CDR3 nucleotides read TGCGCCAGCAGTCAATTCGGGGGACAGGTCATCTCTAGCTCCTACGAGCAGTACTTC. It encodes CASSQFGGQVISSSYEQYF.

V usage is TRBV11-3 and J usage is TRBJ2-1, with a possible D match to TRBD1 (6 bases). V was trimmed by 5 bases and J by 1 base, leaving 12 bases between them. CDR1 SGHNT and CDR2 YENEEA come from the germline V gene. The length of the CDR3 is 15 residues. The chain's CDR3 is CASSRGQISYNEQFF. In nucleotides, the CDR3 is TGTGCCAGCAGCCGCGGACAGATATCCTACAATGAGCAGTTCTTC.

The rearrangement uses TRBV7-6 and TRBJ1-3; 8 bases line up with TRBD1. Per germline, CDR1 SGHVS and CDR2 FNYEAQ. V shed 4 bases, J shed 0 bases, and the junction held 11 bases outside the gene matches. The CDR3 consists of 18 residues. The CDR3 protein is CASSSLQGVNPSGNTIYF. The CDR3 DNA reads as TGTGCCAGCAGCTCACTACAGGGGGTCAACCCCTCTGGAAACACCATATATTTT.

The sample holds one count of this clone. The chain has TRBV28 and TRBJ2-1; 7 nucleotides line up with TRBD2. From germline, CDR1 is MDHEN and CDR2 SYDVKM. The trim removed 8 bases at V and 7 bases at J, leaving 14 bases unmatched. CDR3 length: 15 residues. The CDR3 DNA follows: TGTGCCAGCGGACCCCCTGGGGACTATACAAATGAGCAGTTCTTC. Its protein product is CASGPPGDYTNEQFF. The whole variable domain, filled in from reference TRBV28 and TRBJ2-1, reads DVKVTQSSRYLVKRTGEKVFLECVQDMDHENMFWYRQDPGLGLRLIYFSYDVKMKEKGDIPEGYSVSREKKERFSLILESASTNQTSMYLCASGPPGDYTNEQFFGPGTRLTVL.

The DNA for the CDR3 is TGTGCCAGCAGTGAAGCAGGGGGGCGAGATACGCAGTATTTT. Protein sequence: CASSEAGGRDTQYF. The chain carries TRBV25-1 and TRBJ2-3, with D perhaps matching TRBD1 (7 bases). V shed 2 bases and J shed 5 bases, with 11 bases lying between them. This CDR3 is built from 14 residues. In germline, CDR1 is MGHDK, CDR2 SYGVNS.

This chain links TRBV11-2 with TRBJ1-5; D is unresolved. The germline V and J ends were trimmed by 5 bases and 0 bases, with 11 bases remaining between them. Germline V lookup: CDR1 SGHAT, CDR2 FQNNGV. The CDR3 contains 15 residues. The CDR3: CASSNNGHSNQPQHF. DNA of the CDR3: TGTGCCAGCAGCAACAATGGCCATAGCAATCAGCCCCAGCATTTT.

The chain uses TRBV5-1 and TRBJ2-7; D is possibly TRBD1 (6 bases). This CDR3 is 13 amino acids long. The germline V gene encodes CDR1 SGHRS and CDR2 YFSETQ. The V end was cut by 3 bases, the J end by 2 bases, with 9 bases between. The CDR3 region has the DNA TGCGCCAGCAGCTGGGACACTACCTACGAGCAGTACTTC. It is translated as CASSWDTTYEQYF.

DNA of the CDR3: TGTGCCAGCAGCTCCCGACTAGCGGCGAGCACAGATACGCAGTATTTT. It is translated as CASSSRLAASTDTQYF. This rearrangement joins TRBV13 to TRBJ2-3; 9 bases agree with TRBD2. V shed 4 bases, J shed 0 bases, and the junction held 5 bases outside the gene matches. The CDR3 length is 16 residues. Germline loops: CDR1 PRHDT, CDR2 FYEKMQ (reference sequence).

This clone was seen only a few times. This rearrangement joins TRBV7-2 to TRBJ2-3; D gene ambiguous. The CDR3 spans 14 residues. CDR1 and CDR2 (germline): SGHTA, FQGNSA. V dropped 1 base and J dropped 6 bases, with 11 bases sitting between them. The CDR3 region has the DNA TGTGCCAGCAGCTTAGTCCTAACGAGTGATACGCAGTATTTT. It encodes CASSLVLTSDTQYF.

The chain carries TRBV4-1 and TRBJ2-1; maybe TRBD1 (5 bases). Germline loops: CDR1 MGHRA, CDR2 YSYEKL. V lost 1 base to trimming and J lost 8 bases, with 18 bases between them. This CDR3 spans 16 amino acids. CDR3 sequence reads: CASSQGILGAFDEQFF. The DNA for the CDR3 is TGCGCCAGCAGCCAAGGTATCTTAGGGGCGTTCGATGAGCAGTTCTTC.

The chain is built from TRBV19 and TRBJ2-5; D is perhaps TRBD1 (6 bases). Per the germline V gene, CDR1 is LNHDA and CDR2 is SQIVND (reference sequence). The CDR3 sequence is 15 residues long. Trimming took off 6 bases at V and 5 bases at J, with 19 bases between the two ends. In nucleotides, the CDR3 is TGTGCCAGTAGCAACCGGGACACTGCAGGGGAGACCCAGTACTTC. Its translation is CASSNRDTAGETQYF.

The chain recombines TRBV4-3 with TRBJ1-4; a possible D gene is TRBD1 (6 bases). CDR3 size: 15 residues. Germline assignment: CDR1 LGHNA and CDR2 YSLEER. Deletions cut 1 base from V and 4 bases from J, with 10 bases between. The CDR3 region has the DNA TGCGCCAGCAGCCAAGTTAGGACAGTTAATGAAAAACTGTTTTTT. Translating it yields CASSQVRTVNEKLFF.

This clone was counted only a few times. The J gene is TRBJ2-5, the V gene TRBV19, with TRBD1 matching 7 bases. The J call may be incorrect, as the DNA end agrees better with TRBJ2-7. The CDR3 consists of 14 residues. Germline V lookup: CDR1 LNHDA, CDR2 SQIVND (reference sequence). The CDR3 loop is CASRVGTASYEQYF. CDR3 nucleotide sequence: TGTGCCAGTAGAGTTGGGACAGCCTCCTACGAGCAGTACTTC.

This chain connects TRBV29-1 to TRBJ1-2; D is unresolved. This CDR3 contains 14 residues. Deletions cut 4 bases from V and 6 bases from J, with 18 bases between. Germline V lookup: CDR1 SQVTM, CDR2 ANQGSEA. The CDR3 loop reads CSVGLGHPRNGYTF. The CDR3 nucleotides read TGCAGCGTTGGATTGGGTCACCCTAGGAATGGCTACACCTTC. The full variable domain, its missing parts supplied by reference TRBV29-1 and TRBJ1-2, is SAVISQKPSRDICQRGTSLTIQCQVDSQVTMMFWYRQQPGQSLTLIATANQGSEATYESGFVIDKFPISRPNLTFSTLTVSNMSPEDSSIYLCSVGLGHPRNGYTFGSGTRLTVV.